This record concerns one TCR beta chain sequence. This entry belongs to a study of naive and memory T cell subsets. Both TRBC1 and TRBC2 were covered by a beta constant-region primer of two equimolar oligonucleotides. Using its own MiXCR run on the UMI-ligation and nested PCR reads, TCRdb lists one record per CDR3 protein. The table includes 150,000 or so distinct CDR3 sequences, over 15% detected once. CMV status came from CD4+ T cell IFNgamma after overnight CMV lysate stimulation of fresh PBMCs. The V gene's germline CDR1 is SGHDN and CDR2 FVKESK. J lost 0 bases, V lost 4 bases, and 7 bases had no gene match. The CDR3 runs to 17 residues.

The sequence was obtained from a human donor in good health. V is TRBV14 and J is TRBJ2-1; 9 nucleotides align to TRBD2. The sample taken for sequencing was naive CD4+ T cells from blood. CDR3 sequence reads: CASSLYLAGSSYNEQFF. CDR3 in DNA: TGTGCCAGCAGCCTATATCTAGCGGGAAGCTCCTACAATGAGCAGTTCTTC.